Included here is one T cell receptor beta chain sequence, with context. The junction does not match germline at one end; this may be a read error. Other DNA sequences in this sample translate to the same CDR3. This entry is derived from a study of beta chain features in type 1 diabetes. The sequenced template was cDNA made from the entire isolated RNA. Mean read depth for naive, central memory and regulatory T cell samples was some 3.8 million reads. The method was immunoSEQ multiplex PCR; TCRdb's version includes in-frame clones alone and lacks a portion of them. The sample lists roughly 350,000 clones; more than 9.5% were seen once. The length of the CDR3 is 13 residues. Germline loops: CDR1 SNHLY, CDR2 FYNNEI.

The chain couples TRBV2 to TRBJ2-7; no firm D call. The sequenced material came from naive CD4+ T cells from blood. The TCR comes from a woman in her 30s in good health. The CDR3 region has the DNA TGCGCCAGCAGTGAAGTACAGTCCTACGAGCAGTACTTC. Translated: CASSEVQSYEQYF.